The TCR beta chain described here comes from a study of T cell responses to AZD1222 COVID-19 vaccine. In the study overall: Pooling of second doses given at about 4 or about 12 weeks was done. General observations from the study: The number of AZD1222 recipients seropositive at baseline was only five or six. The donor group comprised mostly white British people and more females; the analysis possibly underestimated clonal diversity.

Generated by immunoSEQ multiplex PCR, the TCRdb table keeps only in-frame clones and is missing some. The sample consists of approximately 110,000 clones, roughly nine tenths of them appearing once. This CDR3 comprises 13 residues. Per the germline V gene, CDR1 is LGHDT and CDR2 is YNNKEL (reference sequence). V lost 4 bases and J lost 5, with 9 bases in between. Notes on this clone: Antigen unknown.

This specimen was peripheral blood, taken on day 0 of AZD1222 vaccination. The clonotype comes from an adult in good health. The chain links TRBV3-1 (or the pseudogene TRBV3-2) to TRBJ1-5, with a weak D call TRBD1 (6 bases). CDR3 coding DNA: TGTGCCAGCAGCCCGGGACACCATCAGCCCCAGCATTTT. Protein product: CASSPGHHQPQHF.